The T cell receptor beta chain described here comes from a study of T cell responses to AZD1222 COVID-19 vaccine. In the case of this clone: Its antigen is undetermined.

General observations from the study: Mostly white British, mostly female donors; authors suggested clonal diversity may be underestimated.

Some clones are missing from TCRdb's copy, which holds only in-frame ones; the method was immunoSEQ multiplex PCR. Among approximately 70,000 clones listed, 88% were seen once. V dropped 4 bases and J dropped 1 base, with 11 bases sitting between them. This CDR3 has 14 residues. In germline, CDR1 is SGHRS, CDR2 YFSETQ. The chain recombines TRBV5-1 with TRBJ1-1; maybe TRBD1 (5 bases). The sample in question was peripheral blood, obtained 28 days after the second dose of the MenACWY control vaccine. The clonotype originates from an adult who received the MenACWY meningococcal vaccine as a control. The CDR3 is CASSLTEENTEAFF. The CDR3 bases are TGCGCCAGCAGCCTGACAGAGGAGAACACTGAAGCTTTCTTT. The variable domain in full, completed from reference TRBV5-1 and TRBJ1-1, reads KAGVTQTPRYLIKTRGQQVTLSCSPISGHRSVSWYQQTPGQGLQFLFEYFSETQRNKGNFPGRFSGRQFSNSRSEMNVSTLELGDSALYLCASSLTEENTEAFFGQGTRLTVV.